This entry describes one T cell receptor (beta chain). Its antigen remains unidentified. The same CDR3 is also encoded by other DNA sequences in this sample. This specimen belongs to a study of shared clonotypes between healthy human individuals. Clones were sequenced by immunoSEQ multiplex PCR, and TCRdb holds only the in-frame ones, with some missing. Of 2 million to 2.5 million clones in the sample, over 85% were seen once. Donors were healthy HIV-negative adults without recent acute infections or vaccinations. The CD4+ fraction was divided into a CD45RA+ naive subset and a CD45RA-negative memory subset. The study's findings and limits: Sampling used blood alone; tissue repertoires probably differ. Rarefaction showed sorted-subset sequencing was incomplete despite large depth.

CDR3 size: 13 residues. The germline V and J ends were trimmed by 2 bases and 2 bases, with 7 bases remaining between them. The germline V gene encodes CDR1 SGDLS and CDR2 YYNGEE. The sequence derives from a man aged 18 to 29 in good health. Some clones in this sample may be carry-over from other donors' samples. The sequencing input was naive CD4+ T cells from PBMCs. Subset denoted: CD45RA+ positively selected. This chain joins TRBV9 and TRBJ2-5; D is unclear. The CDR3, as DNA: TGTGCCAGCAGCGTCGGTCAACAAGAGACCCAGTACTTC. It yields the protein CASSVGQQETQYF.